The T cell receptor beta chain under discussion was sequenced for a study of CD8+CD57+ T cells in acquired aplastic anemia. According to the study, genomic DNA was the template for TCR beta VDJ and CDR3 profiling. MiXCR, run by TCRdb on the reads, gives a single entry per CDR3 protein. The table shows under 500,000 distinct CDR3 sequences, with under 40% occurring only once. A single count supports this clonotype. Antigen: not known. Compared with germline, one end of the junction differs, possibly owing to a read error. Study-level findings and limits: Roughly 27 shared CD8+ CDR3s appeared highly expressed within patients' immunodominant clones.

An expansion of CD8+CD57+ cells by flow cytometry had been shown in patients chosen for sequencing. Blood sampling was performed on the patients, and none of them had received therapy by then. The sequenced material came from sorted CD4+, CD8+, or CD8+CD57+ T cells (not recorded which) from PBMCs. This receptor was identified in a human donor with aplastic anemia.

The CDR3 is CASSLAGNAGEPFF. CDR3 nucleotides: TGTGCCAGCAGCTTGGCCGGTAATGCTGGGGAGCCGTTTTTT. The J gene is TRBJ2-2, the V gene TRBV5-6, with a weak D call TRBD2 (5 bases). Germline V gives CDR1 SGHDT, CDR2 YYEEEE. This CDR3 region has 14 residues.